This T cell receptor beta chain was documented in a study of shared clonotypes between healthy human individuals. In germline, CDR1 is SGHAT, CDR2 FQNNGV. The CDR3 spans 14 residues. V was shortened by 5 bases and J by 5 bases, with 13 bases between the two germline ends. TCRdb keeps only in-frame clones here, not all; method: immunoSEQ multiplex PCR. The data hold fewer than 1.6 million clones, with approximately 98.5% observed a single time. Sequenced material: naive CD4+ T cells sorted from blood. Noted subset: CD45RA+ positively selected. This chain joins TRBV11-2 and TRBJ2-1; the D gene could be TRBD1 or TRBD2 (5 bases each). This clonotype originated in a man between 25 and 39 years old in good health. The CDR3 loop is CASSPRLGDNEQFF. Written as DNA, the CDR3 is TGTGCCAGCAGCCCCCGATTGGGGGACAATGAGCAGTTCTTC.